This T cell receptor beta chain was captured in a study of blood T cell repertoires in COVID-19. Sequenced by immunoSEQ multiplex PCR; TCRdb stores in-frame clones only, minus some. Of about 300,000 clones listed, roughly 89% are singletons. Germline V gene sequence: CDR1 LGHDT, CDR2 YNNKEL (reference sequence). The CDR3 sequence is 14 residues long. V shed 4 bases and J shed 1 base, with 10 bases lying between them. Regarding this clone: This sample also contains other DNA sequences that code for the same CDR3.

Input material: PBMCs or T cells enriched from blood (not recorded which). This clonotype originated in a woman aged 50 to 65 who had been exposed to COVID-19. The chain has TRBV3-1 (or the pseudogene TRBV3-2) and TRBJ2-5, with D possibly matching TRBD2 (6 bases). The CDR3: CASSLPGLQETQYF. CDR3 nucleotides: TGTGCCAGCAGCCTCCCGGGACTCCAAGAGACCCAGTACTTC.